The 22 T cell receptor beta chains in this list originate from one sample, sequenced in a study of cytomegalovirus exposure and HLA in healthy donors. Both 60 Vbeta primers and 13 Jbeta primers went into the PCR. TCRdb keeps only in-frame clones here, not all; method: immunoSEQ multiplex PCR. The sample consists of about 110,000 clones, 65% to 90% of them appearing once. Sequenced sample: PBMCs. Receptors were obtained from a woman aged 25-40 years in good health and CMV-seronegative.

The V and J genes are TRBV28 and TRBJ2-3; the D gene is possibly TRBD1 (5 bases). The CDR3 runs to 14 residues. V gave up 7 bases and J gave up 3 bases, with 14 bases separating them. From germline, CDR1 is MDHEN and CDR2 SYDVKM. In nucleotides, the CDR3 is TGTGCCAGCACCGGAAGGGGTGGTACAGATACGCAGTATTTT. Protein: CASTGRGGTDTQYF. Filled out from reference TRBV28 and TRBJ2-3, the complete variable domain reads DVKVTQSSRYLVKRTGEKVFLECVQDMDHENMFWYRQDPGLGLRLIYFSYDVKMKEKGDIPEGYSVSREKKERFSLILESASTNQTSMYLCASTGRGGTDTQYFGPGTRLTVL.

This chain joins TRBV19 and TRBJ2-3; 7 bases are shared with TRBD1. Germline CDR1 reads LNHDA; CDR2 reads SQIVND (reference sequence). V shed 8 bases and J 0 bases; nucleotides not matched to a gene: 17. The CDR3 consists of 18 residues. The CDR3 nucleotides read TGTGCCAGTCGGAGTGCCCTGGGGACAGCCCCTAGCACAGATACGCAGTATTTT. This sequence encodes CASRSALGTAPSTDTQYF.

The sample holds a few counts of this clone. This chain joins TRBV27 and TRBJ1-2, with TRBD1 as a possible D gene (5 bases). The CDR3 length is 13 residues. The V gene's germline CDR1 is MNHEY and CDR2 SMNVEV (reference sequence). The V gene lost 6 bases and the J gene lost 3 bases, with 11 bases spanning the gap. DNA for the CDR3: TGTGCCAGCAGGACCGGGGGAGACTATGGCTACACCTTC. Amino acids: CASRTGGDYGYTF.

As to this clone: The junction and the germline gene differ at one end; a read error may be behind it. This chain joins TRBV7-7 and TRBJ2-3, with 7 bases identical to TRBD2. The V gene's germline CDR1 is SSHAT and CDR2 FNYEAQ (reference sequence). The CDR3 is 20 residues long. DNA for the CDR3: TGTGCTAGCAGCTTAGAGGGTTCTGGGCTAGCGGCGACTAGCACAGATACGCAGTATTTT. Amino acid sequence: CASSLEGSGLAATSTDTQYF. Together with reference TRBV7-7 and TRBJ2-3, the CDR3 gives the full variable domain: GAGVSQSPRYKVTKRGQDVTLRCDPISSHATLYWYQQALGQGPEFLTYFNYEAQPDKSGLPSDRFSAERPEGSISTLTIQRTEQRDSAMYRCASSLEGSGLAATSTDTQYFGPGTRLTVL.

This chain connects TRBV9 to TRBJ2-7; 14 bases are a match to TRBD2. Germline CDR1 SGDLS, CDR2 YYNGEE. Losses at the gene ends were 0 bases for V and 7 bases for J; bases not matched to a gene: 9. The CDR3 consists of 17 residues. In DNA form, the CDR3 reads TGTGCCAGCAGCGTAGGGACTGGGACTAGCGGGAGAAATGAGCAGTACTTC. Protein: CASSVGTGTSGRNEQYF.

This chain links TRBV2 with TRBJ2-1, with D unclear. V was clipped by 10 bases and J by 7 bases, with 11 bases between them. Germline V gene sequence: CDR1 SNHLY, CDR2 FYNNEI. The CDR3 extends over 11 amino acids. The CDR3 DNA reads as TGTGCCACCTCCCTTCGGAATGAGCAGTTCTTC. Translation gives CATSLRNEQFF.

The chain joins TRBV29-1 to TRBJ2-6; weak D call: TRBD1 (5 bases). Per the germline V gene, CDR1 is SQVTM and CDR2 is ANQGSEA. CDR3 length: 17 amino acids. Trimming took off 2 bases at V and 0 bases at J, with 14 bases between the two ends. CDR3 region: CSVESGRASSGANVLTF. The CDR3 nucleotides are TGCAGCGTTGAATCGGGCAGGGCAAGCTCTGGGGCCAACGTCCTGACTTTC.

The CDR3 sequence is CASSVETSYEQYF. The CDR3 region has the DNA TGTGCCAGCAGTGTAGAGACTAGCTACGAGCAGTACTTC. The chain combines TRBV6-1 with TRBJ2-7; D perhaps matches TRBD2 (6 bases). Germline V CDR1 and CDR2: MNHNS, SASEGT. The CDR3 consists of 13 residues. V was shortened by 4 bases and J by 3 bases, with 10 bases between the two germline ends.

With respect to this clone: One end of the junction is discordant with germline, which a read error may explain. Other DNA sequences within the sample encode an identical CDR3. The chain employs TRBV11-2 and TRBJ2-3; D remains ambiguous. The germline CDR1 and CDR2 sequences are SGHAT and FQNNGV. The CDR3 sequence is 12 residues long. CDR3 nucleotide sequence: TGTGCCAGCAGCCCTAACAGAGATACGCAATATTTT. Translated: CASSPNRDTQYF.

This sequence joins TRBV5-1 and TRBJ2-7; 11 bases match TRBD2. The CDR3 consists of 15 residues. Germline V lookup: CDR1 SGHRS, CDR2 YFSETQ. With V trimmed by 2 bases and J by 6 bases, 7 bases remained unmatched. The CDR3 loop reads CASSLTSGSLVEQYF. The CDR3 nucleotides are TGCGCCAGCAGCTTAACTAGCGGGAGTCTTGTCGAGCAGTACTTC.

The chain uses TRBV10-1 and TRBJ2-2, with TRBD1 as a possible D gene (5 bases). V was shortened by 4 bases and J by 5 bases, with 8 bases between the two germline ends. The CDR3 loop spans 13 amino acids. Per germline, CDR1 WNHNN and CDR2 SYGVQD (reference sequence). Written as DNA, the CDR3 is TGCGCCAGCAGTGGGACACCTACCGGGGAGCTGTTTTTT. This gives the protein CASSGTPTGELFF.

This chain links TRBV10-3 with TRBJ2-3, with 15 nucleotides matching TRBD2. The CDR3 extends over 19 amino acids. Germline CDR1 ENHRY, CDR2 SYGVKD. J gave up 0 bases and V 6 bases, and 10 bases lay outside the gene matches. CDR3 sequence reads: CAISSIGGLAGGSTDTQYF. CDR3 bases: TGTGCCATCAGCTCTATAGGCGGACTAGCGGGAGGGAGCACAGATACGCAGTATTTT.

This clone was found once. The CDR3 sequence: CASSARRDRGFEQYF. In DNA form, the CDR3 reads TGTGCCAGCAGCGCCCGTCGGGACAGGGGGTTCGAGCAGTACTTC. The chain recombines TRBV7-9 with TRBJ2-7; 11 bases are shared with TRBD1. The CDR3 has 15 residues. V was clipped by 5 bases and J by 6 bases; unmatched bases: 9. The germline V gene encodes CDR1 SEHNR and CDR2 FQNEAQ (reference sequence).

This sequence joins TRBV7-9 and TRBJ2-5; D is unclear. The CDR3 is made up of 12 amino acids. Deletions cut 5 bases from V and 0 bases from J, with 4 bases between. Germline assignment: CDR1 SEHNR and CDR2 FQNEAQ (reference sequence). In DNA form, the CDR3 reads TGTGCCAGCAGCCTATACCAAGAGACCCAGTACTTC. It codes for CASSLYQETQYF.

This clone was counted only a few times. The chain has TRBV14 and TRBJ2-3; 8 bases are a match to TRBD2. CDR3 length: 17 amino acids. CDR1 SGHDN and CDR2 FVKESK come from the germline V gene. The J segment lost 5 bases and the V segment lost 5 bases, leaving 15 bases of the junction unmatched. CDR3 sequence reads: CASSAPPGTSVIDTQYF. Written as DNA, the CDR3 is TGTGCCAGCAGCGCCCCCCCCGGGACTAGTGTCATAGATACGCAGTATTTT. Looking up the rest from reference TRBV14 and TRBJ2-3 gives the full variable domain: EAGVTQFPSHSVIEKGQTVTLRCDPISGHDNLYWYRRVMGKEIKFLLHFVKESKQDESGMPNNRFLAERTGGTYSTLKVQPAELEDSGVYFCASSAPPGTSVIDTQYFGPGTRLTVL.

This sequence joins TRBV5-6 and TRBJ1-4; no clear D gene. V shed 2 bases and J shed 5 bases, with 10 bases lying between them. The CDR3 sequence is 14 residues long. Germline CDR1 reads SGHDT; CDR2 reads YYEEEE. CDR3 coding DNA: TGTGCCAGCAGCTTCGGGGTAAAGAATGAAAAACTGTTTTTT. This translates into CASSFGVKNEKLFF.

The chain recombines TRBV6-1 with TRBJ2-5, with no clear D. Germline V gives CDR1 MNHNS, CDR2 SASEGT. CDR3 length equals 12 residues. Trimming pared 6 bases from V and 1 base from J, leaving 6 bases between. The CDR3: CASSLSQETQYF. The CDR3 bases are TGTGCCAGCAGCCTGAGCCAAGAGACCCAGTACTTC.

The gene calls are TRBV9 and TRBJ1-1; D is undetermined. The V gene's germline CDR1 is SGDLS and CDR2 YYNGEE. Trimming took off 4 bases at V and 10 bases at J, with 17 bases between the two ends. The CDR3 extends over 13 amino acids. The CDR3 loop reads CASSLRSGVAAFF. The CDR3 DNA sequence: TGTGCCAGCAGCCTTAGATCCGGAGTTGCAGCTTTCTTT.

The gene calls are TRBV7-3 and TRBJ2-1, with 7 bases fitting TRBD2. The CDR3 loop spans 15 amino acids. Trimming at V came to 5 bases and at J to 7 bases, leaving 11 bases not matched to a gene. Germline CDR1 is SGHTA and CDR2 is FQGTGA. The CDR3 is CASSPHSTSINEQFF. Written as DNA, the CDR3 is TGTGCCAGCAGCCCCCACTCGACTAGCATTAATGAGCAGTTCTTC.

The chain recombines TRBV5-6 with TRBJ2-7; TRBD2 matches 11 bases. J lost 0 bases, V lost 7 bases, and 3 bases had no gene match. The germline V gene has CDR1 SGHDT and CDR2 YYEEEE. The CDR3 extends over 14 amino acids. Here the CDR3 reads CASSTSGVSYEQYF. CDR3 sequence (DNA): TGTGCCAGCTCGACTAGCGGGGTCTCCTACGAGCAGTACTTC.

V usage is TRBV28 and J usage is TRBJ2-1; D is undetermined. Germline V lookup: CDR1 MDHEN, CDR2 SYDVKM. The V end lost 3 bases, the J end lost 5 bases, and 11 bases lay between the germline ends. The length of the CDR3 is 14 residues. The CDR3 region has the DNA TGTGCCAGCAGTTTGGCTCTGAAACACAATGAGCAGTTCTTC. The encoded protein is CASSLALKHNEQFF. Full variable domain (rest looked up from reference TRBV28 and TRBJ2-1): DVKVTQSSRYLVKRTGEKVFLECVQDMDHENMFWYRQDPGLGLRLIYFSYDVKMKEKGDIPEGYSVSREKKERFSLILESASTNQTSMYLCASSLALKHNEQFFGPGTRLTVL.

This clone came up once. As DNA, the CDR3 is TGTGCCAGCAGCAAAGAGGACAGGGTCCGCGGGTCCTACAATGAGCAGTTCTTC. As protein: CASSKEDRVRGSYNEQFF. This chain connects TRBV21-1 to TRBJ2-1; the table assigns TRBD1, which was not confirmed against the DNA. TRBV21-1 is a pseudogene locus. This CDR3 has 18 amino acids.